Listed below are T cell receptor beta chains from one sample, sequenced in a study of blood T cell repertoires in COVID-19. Using immunoSEQ multiplex PCR, the repertoire was profiled, and TCRdb retains in-frame clones only, with some absent. The profile covers more than 150,000 clones, with around 85% appearing a single time and around 8.2% taken by the ten largest. Sequenced sample: peripheral blood. These receptors originate from a man in his 60s with acute or convalescent COVID-19. The CDR3 runs from the conserved cysteine through the conserved F or W. D genes are given only for firm matches.

NA	TRBV9	TRBJ2-7	CASSVLAGGGSYEQYF
NA	TRBV28	TRBJ2-5	CASSLSRGGKETQYF
NA	TRBV19	TRBJ1-5	CATHRGAGYQPQHF
TRBD1	TRBV28	TRBJ2-6	CASSLYRQGVNVLTF
NA	TRBV4-1	TRBJ2-3	CASSQPGVADTQYF
TRBD1	TRBV7-9	TRBJ2-5	CASSYRQGSETQYF
NA	TRBV4-1	TRBJ2-7	CASSQQGRLGEQYF
TRBD2	TRBV5-1	TRBJ2-1	CASSDPRLAGAYNEQFF
NA	TRBV19	TRBJ1-4	CASSISPVATNEKLFF
TRBD1	TRBV28	TRBJ1-1	CASSAMSTGDLNTEAFF
TRBD1	TRBV6-2/TRBV6-3	TRBJ1-1	CASSQGARTEAFF
NA	TRBV11-2	TRBJ2-2	CASSLLSLRGTGELFF
NA	TRBV2	TRBJ1-1	CASSEAGGTVNTEAFF
NA	TRBV9	TRBJ2-3	CASSVGPNTDTQYF
TRBD1	TRBV19	TRBJ1-2	CASSAGQGAVYGYTF
TRBD1	TRBV25-1	TRBJ1-3	CASSEQGAVFGNTIYF
TRBD2	TRBV5-4	TRBJ2-7	CASSPPGQRGRARYEQYF
TRBD2	TRBV7-9	TRBJ2-3	CASDLAGGPTDTQYF
TRBD1	TRBV10-2	TRBJ1-2	CASSGRQGGLDGYTF
TRBD2	TRBV27	TRBJ2-7	CASSSRTSGRTYEQYF
NA	TRBV5-4	TRBJ1-5	CASSIKNQPQHF
TRBD2	TRBV5-1	TRBJ2-2	CASRGGVNTGELFF